These 14 T cell receptor beta chains share one sample of origin, sequenced in a study of beta chain features in type 1 diabetes listed by TCRdb under 2018. Library generation was performed with the immunoSEQ multiplex PCR assay. The entire amount of isolated RNA was reverse transcribed using the High Capacity cDNA Reverse Transcription Kit, so the sequenced TCRB transcripts were expressed ones. TCRdb provides this immuneACCESS table in a form limited to in-frame rearrangements. Some clones are lacking; in checked studies, under half of them reflect an unresolved V gene, and why the rest are absent is not known. The sample contains 250,000 to 300,000 clones, 14% of them found a single time. The ten largest clones capture 0.017% of the sample. Findings and caveats that apply to the study as a whole: In all four CD4+ subsets, TCRB CDR3 length was moderately but significantly shorter in type 1 diabetes patients.

These receptors are not linked to any known antigen. Sequenced: naive CD4+ T cells from blood. In the paper's terms, the cell subset or site label means: true naive CD4+ T cells. The receptors derive from a man aged 30 to 45 with type 1 diabetes.

The chain has TRBV6-6 and TRBJ1-5; D ambiguous. CDR3 length: 12 amino acids. V lost 10 bases and J 2 bases, leaving 9 bases between the germline ends. Per germline, CDR1 MNHNY and CDR2 SVGAGI (reference sequence). CDR3 loop: CAIRQGNQPQHF. CDR3 in DNA: TGTGCCATCCGGCAGGGCAATCAGCCCCAGCATTTT.

This clone has more than one count but fewer than ten. The chain recombines TRBV7-9 with TRBJ2-3; TRBD2 aligns across 8 bases. The J segment lost 1 base and the V segment lost 3 bases, leaving 3 bases of the junction unmatched. The CDR3 is 15 amino acids. The germline V gene has CDR1 SEHNR and CDR2 FQNEAQ (reference sequence). The CDR3 spells CASSFDGRGTDTQYF. In DNA form, the CDR3 reads TGTGCCAGCAGCTTTGACGGGAGGGGCACAGATACGCAGTATTTT.

This clone was counted a few times. The V call is TRBV30, the J call TRBJ1-1; a possible D gene is TRBD1 (5 bases). The V and J ends lost 1 base and 3 bases respectively, with 9 bases between them. CDR3 size: 13 residues. In germline, CDR1 is GTSNPN, CDR2 SVGIG (reference sequence). CDR3 sequence (DNA): TGTGCCTGGAGTGAACAGGCCTACACTGAAGCTTTCTTT. The encoded protein is CAWSEQAYTEAFF.

This chain joins TRBV21-1 and TRBJ1-5; whether TRBD1, the table's D call, matches the DNA was not checked. TRBV21-1 is a pseudogene. This CDR3 has 12 residues. CDR3 bases: TGTGCCAGCCCACCAGGCAATCAGCCCCAGCATTTT. Its translation: CASPPGNQPQHF.

This chain connects TRBV11-2 to TRBJ2-1, with TRBD2 identical over 10 bases. CDR1 SGHAT and CDR2 FQNNGV come from the germline V gene. The J segment lost 13 bases and the V segment lost 1 base, leaving 10 bases of the junction unmatched. This CDR3 has 15 amino acids. CDR3 loop: CASSLGASGGGTQFF. The CDR3 DNA is TGTGCCAGCAGCTTAGGGGCTAGCGGGGGAGGAACTCAGTTCTTC.

This clone was seen only a few times. The CDR3, as DNA: TGTGCCAGCAGCGTAGGGCCAGGGACAATCTACGAGCAGTACTTC. As protein: CASSVGPGTIYEQYF. This chain uses TRBV9 with TRBJ2-7; TRBD1 might be the D (6 bases). CDR3 length equals 15 residues. The germline V gene has CDR1 SGDLS and CDR2 YYNGEE. With 0 bases removed from V and 3 bases from J, the gap between germline ends came to 13 bases.

This clone was picked up a small number of times. The chain has TRBV4-2 and TRBJ1-4, with TRBD1 matching 9 bases. The V and J ends lost 4 bases and 7 bases, in that order; junction bases with no gene match: 10. From germline, CDR1 is LGHNA and CDR2 YNFKEQ. The CDR3 loop spans 16 amino acids. The CDR3 sequence: CASSRDVGQGVEKLFF. Written as DNA, the CDR3 is TGTGCCAGCAGCCGAGACGTGGGACAGGGAGTTGAAAAACTGTTTTTT.

This clone occurred a few times. The rearrangement uses TRBV2 and TRBJ2-7, with 10 nucleotides matching TRBD2. With V trimmed by 6 bases and J by 11 bases, 10 bases remained unmatched. CDR3 size: 13 residues. Germline values: CDR1 SNHLY, CDR2 FYNNEI. The CDR3 DNA reads as TGTGCCAGCAGGAGGTCTAGCGGGAGTAGGAAGTACTTC. Translating gives CASRRSSGSRKYF. Full variable domain (missing parts from reference TRBV2 and TRBJ2-7): EPEVTQTPSHQVTQMGQEVILRCVPISNHLYFYWYRQILGQKVEFLVSFYNNEISEKSEIFDDQFSVERPDGSNFTLKIRSTKLEDSAMYFCASRRSSGSRKYFGPGTRLTVT.

The sample holds many counts of this clone. The gene calls are TRBV23-1 and TRBJ2-2, with D tentatively TRBD1 (5 bases). TRBV23-1 is an ORF for which the function is uncertain. The CDR3 runs 14 residues. V shed 3 bases and J shed 7 bases, with 12 bases lying between them. For the CDR3, the DNA is TGCGCCAGCAGTCATTTCAGGGTCGGCGGGGAGCTGTTTTTT. This codes for CASSHFRVGGELFF.

The chain employs TRBV4-3 and TRBJ1-4, with 10 bases identical to TRBD1. This CDR3 is 19 amino acids long. Germline CDR1 LGHNA, CDR2 YSLEER. V dropped 4 bases and J dropped 0; count of bases not matched to a gene: 11. The CDR3 DNA is TGCGCCAGCAGCCGGATAGGACAGGGGGGGATCCCAACTAATGAAAAACTGTTTTTT. It specifies CASSRIGQGGIPTNEKLFF.

This clone was found a few times. The chain links TRBV28 to TRBJ2-3; 7 nucleotides line up with TRBD1. J was trimmed by 6 bases and V by 8 bases; bases with no gene match: 14. The CDR3 totals 15 residues. CDR1 MDHEN and CDR2 SYDVKM come from the germline V gene. CDR3 sequence: CASRTAGTAPDTQYF. The CDR3 DNA reads TGTGCCAGCCGAACTGCCGGGACAGCCCCGGATACGCAGTATTTT. The whole variable domain, filled in from reference TRBV28 and TRBJ2-3, reads DVKVTQSSRYLVKRTGEKVFLECVQDMDHENMFWYRQDPGLGLRLIYFSYDVKMKEKGDIPEGYSVSREKKERFSLILESASTNQTSMYLCASRTAGTAPDTQYFGPGTRLTVL.

The rearrangement joins TRBV11-2 to TRBJ2-3; D possibly corresponds to TRBD2 (6 bases). The CDR3 runs 15 residues. Trimming removed 1 base at V and 4 bases at J, with 12 bases between. CDR1 and CDR2 (germline): SGHAT, FQNNGV. CDR3 region: CASSLVLTGADTQYF. The CDR3, as DNA: TGTGCCAGCAGCTTAGTCTTAACGGGGGCAGATACGCAGTATTTT.

This clone was counted only a few times. This chain uses TRBV5-1 with TRBJ2-1; D may be TRBD2 (6 bases). The CDR3 runs to 13 residues. V was shortened by 1 base and J by 5 bases, with 7 bases between the two germline ends. Germline-derived CDR1 and CDR2 are SGHRS and YFSETQ. The CDR3 DNA sequence: TGCGCCAGCAGCTTGCGGGGGAACAATGAGCAGTTCTTC. Its translation is CASSLRGNNEQFF.

The sample holds a few counts of this clone. This CDR3 reads CASSFGQGDGYTF. As DNA, the CDR3 is TGCGCCAGCAGCTTCGGGCAGGGCGATGGCTACACCTTC. The chain uses TRBV5-1 and TRBJ1-2; tentative D call: TRBD1 (5 bases). Between the trimmed V and J ends, which lost 2 bases and 6 bases, there was a span of 11 bases. The CDR3 consists of 13 residues. Germline V CDR1 and CDR2: SGHRS, YFSETQ.